The 20 T cell receptor beta chains in this list originate from one sample, sequenced in a study of shared clonotypes between healthy human individuals (dated by TCRdb to between 2020 and 2021). Libraries were made using the immunoSEQ multiplex PCR assay. The table comes from immuneACCESS by way of TCRdb, which keeps in-frame sequences with V and J called. Part of the clones is missing from these tables; in studies checked, under half for an unresolved V gene and the rest for unknown reasons. In this sample the table shows about 2 million clones, about 95% of which occur a single time. The ten top clones hold 1.1% of the sample. CD8 naive samples consisted of CD45RO-negative cells that were positively selected for CCR7, yielding a CD45RA+CCR7+ population without TemRA cells. The sample consisted of naive CD8+ T cells sorted from blood. The sample's cell subset or site label, in plain terms: CD45RA+CCR7+. All receptors come from a man aged 18 to 29 in good health.

The chain joins TRBV7-9 to TRBJ2-3, with unresolved D. CDR3 length: 13 amino acids. Germline V gives CDR1 SEHNR, CDR2 FQNEAQ (reference sequence). V gave up 4 bases and J gave up 5 bases, with 10 bases separating them. CDR3 bases: TGTGCCAGCAGCTCCCTGGGCCAAGATACGCAGTATTTT. Protein sequence: CASSSLGQDTQYF. The complete variable domain, with remaining parts taken from reference TRBV7-9 and TRBJ2-3, reads DTGVSQNPRHKITKRGQNVTFRCDPISEHNRLYWYRQTLGQGPEFLTYFQNEAQLEKSRLLSDRFSAERPKGSFSTLEIQRTEQGDSAMYLCASSSLGQDTQYFGPGTRLTVL.

This clone came up once. The chain has TRBV6-5 and TRBJ2-1; 8 bases align to TRBD1. This CDR3 spans 14 amino acids. The trim removed 4 bases at V and 8 bases at J, leaving 7 bases unmatched. Germline V CDR1 and CDR2: MNHEY, SVGAGI. The CDR3 sequence: CASSWGQGADEQFF. CDR3 sequence (DNA): TGTGCCAGCAGTTGGGGGCAGGGGGCGGATGAGCAGTTCTTC.

The V call is TRBV27, the J call TRBJ2-2; weak D call: TRBD2 (5 bases). Trimming removed 5 bases from V and 2 bases from J, with 9 bases in between. This CDR3 is built from 14 residues. Germline-derived CDR1 and CDR2 are MNHEY and SMNVEV (reference sequence). Here the CDR3 reads CASSNRDNTGELFF. The CDR3 DNA sequence: TGTGCCAGCAGTAACCGGGATAACACCGGGGAGCTGTTTTTT.

This sequence joins TRBV13 and TRBJ1-3; 8 bases map to TRBD1. Trimming took 5 bases from V and 2 from J; bases not matched to a gene: 5. CDR3 length equals 15 residues. In germline, CDR1 is PRHDT, CDR2 FYEKMQ (reference sequence). CDR3 DNA sequence: TGTGCCAGCAGCGAGCAACAGGGGGCTGGAAACACCATATATTTT. Encoded protein: CASSEQQGAGNTIYF.

This clone was seen a single time. The gene calls are TRBV30 and TRBJ1-1; 7 bases agree with TRBD1. Germline V gene lookup returns CDR1 GTSNPN and CDR2 SVGIG (reference sequence). The CDR3 loop spans 17 amino acids. Trimming removed 1 base from V and 5 bases from J; junction bases left unmatched: 16. CDR3 in DNA: TGTGCCTGGAGTGCGAACGACCCCTACAGGGGCGGTACTGAAGCTTTCTTT. Translation: CAWSANDPYRGGTEAFF.

The rearrangement uses TRBV30 and TRBJ2-1, with 12 positions matching TRBD2. V dropped 5 bases and J dropped 10; count of bases not matched to a gene: 15. This CDR3 region has 16 residues. Germline lookup yields CDR1 GTSNPN and CDR2 SVGIG (reference sequence). CDR3 sequence (DNA): TGTGCCTGGTTCCCGGGACTAGCGGGTCTGGGCAACGAGCAGTTCTTC. The encoded protein is CAWFPGLAGLGNEQFF.

This chain links TRBV25-1 with TRBJ1-6; D gene unclear. Trimming took off 2 bases at V and 13 bases at J, with 9 bases between the two ends. This CDR3 contains 12 residues. CDR1 and CDR2 (germline): MGHDK, SYGVNS. CDR3 amino acids: CASSEGFWPLHF. The CDR3 bases are TGTGCCAGCAGTGAAGGGTTCTGGCCCCTCCACTTT. The full variable domain, in which reference TRBV25-1 and TRBJ1-6 provide the parts outside the CDR3, is EADIYQTPRYLVIGTGKKITLECSQTMGHDKMYWYQQDPGMELHLIHYSYGVNSTEKGDLSSESTVSRIRTEHFPLTLESARPSHTSQYLCASSEGFWPLHFGNGTRLTVT.

CDR3 in DNA: TGTGCCAGCAGTGAAAACGGCTCCTACAATGAGCAGTTCTTC. Its translation is CASSENGSYNEQFF. The chain is built from TRBV2 and TRBJ2-1, with unresolved D. This CDR3 spans 14 amino acids. V dropped 2 bases and J dropped 0 bases, with 5 bases sitting between them. The V gene's germline CDR1 is SNHLY and CDR2 FYNNEI.

The rearrangement joins TRBV11-3 to TRBJ2-1; 11 bases match TRBD1. The length of the CDR3 is 16 residues. V lost 6 bases to trimming and J lost 5 bases; unmatched junction nucleotides: 9. Germline V lookup: CDR1 SGHNT, CDR2 YENEEA. CDR3 coding DNA: TGTGCCAGCAGGATGGGGCCGGGACAGGGGGACAATGAGCAGTTCTTC. This gives the protein CASRMGPGQGDNEQFF. The entire variable domain, with the rest obtained from reference TRBV11-3 and TRBJ2-1, is as follows: EAGVVQSPRYKIIEKKQPVAFWCNPISGHNTLYWYLQNLGQGPELLIRYENEEAVDDSQLPKDRFSAERLKGVDSTLKIQPAELGDSAVYLCASRMGPGQGDNEQFFGPGTRLTVL.

The chain links TRBV25-1 to TRBJ1-6, with 10 bases fitting TRBD1. In germline, CDR1 is MGHDK, CDR2 SYGVNS. Losses at the gene ends were 0 bases for V and 9 bases for J; bases not matched to a gene: 8. The CDR3 covers 17 residues. CDR3 nucleotides: TGTGCCAGCAGTGAATATATCGGGACAGGGGATGGTTCACCCCTCCACTTT. Residues: CASSEYIGTGDGSPLHF. Full variable domain (missing parts from reference TRBV25-1 and TRBJ1-6): EADIYQTPRYLVIGTGKKITLECSQTMGHDKMYWYQQDPGMELHLIHYSYGVNSTEKGDLSSESTVSRIRTEHFPLTLESARPSHTSQYLCASSEYIGTGDGSPLHFGNGTRLTVT.

The gene calls are TRBV2 and TRBJ2-5; D uncertain. The V end lost 3 bases, the J end lost 2 bases, and 7 bases lay between the germline ends. Germline-derived CDR1 and CDR2 are SNHLY and FYNNEI. The CDR3 runs 13 residues. CDR3 sequence reads: CASSDEIQETQYF. In nucleotides, the CDR3 is TGTGCCAGCAGTGATGAGATTCAAGAGACCCAGTACTTC. Supplemented by reference TRBV2 and TRBJ2-5, the full variable domain reads EPEVTQTPSHQVTQMGQEVILRCVPISNHLYFYWYRQILGQKVEFLVSFYNNEISEKSEIFDDQFSVERPDGSNFTLKIRSTKLEDSAMYFCASSDEIQETQYFGPGTRLLVL.

This chain uses TRBV6-6 with TRBJ1-3; TRBD1 agrees at 9 bases. Germline-derived CDR1 and CDR2 are MNHNY and SVGAGI (reference sequence). CDR3 size: 14 residues. V lost 6 bases to trimming and J lost 6 bases; unmatched junction nucleotides: 6. CDR3 nucleotides: TGTGCCAGCAGGGGACAGGGTCACGTAAACACCATATATTTT. This gives the protein CASRGQGHVNTIYF.

Turning to this clone: Distinct nucleotide sequences in the sample also encode this CDR3. This sequence joins TRBV5-4 and TRBJ2-7, with D perhaps TRBD1 (5 bases). Trimming took 1 base from V and 3 from J, leaving 8 bases between them. Looked up from germline, CDR1 is SGHNT and CDR2 is YYREEE (reference sequence). There are 13 residues in the CDR3. CDR3 coding DNA: TGTGCCAGCAGCTTGACAGGTTTCTACGAGCAGTACTTC. Protein: CASSLTGFYEQYF.

The chain joins TRBV27 to TRBJ2-5; a weak D match, TRBD2 (5 bases). Germline V CDR1 and CDR2: MNHEY, SMNVEV (reference sequence). This CDR3 has 13 residues. V lost 2 bases and J 7 bases, leaving 11 bases between the germline ends. CDR3 in DNA: TGTGCCAGCAGTTTAATAGGGAGAGGGACCCAGTACTTC. This sequence encodes CASSLIGRGTQYF.

The chain joins TRBV7-9 to TRBJ1-1, with a tentative D call TRBD1 (6 bases). V shed 1 base and J shed 3 bases, with 12 bases lying between them. The CDR3 length is 15 residues. CDR1 is SEHNR, CDR2 FQNEAQ, per germline (reference sequence). The CDR3, as DNA: TGTGCCAGCAGCTTAGGGGTGGGGGCATACACTGAAGCTTTCTTT. It is translated as CASSLGVGAYTEAFF.

The chain combines TRBV27 with TRBJ2-7; TRBD2 matches 11 bases. Looked up from germline, CDR1 is MNHEY and CDR2 is SMNVEV (reference sequence). V shed 6 bases and J 3 bases; nucleotides not matched to a gene: 13. The CDR3 contains 17 residues. As DNA, the CDR3 is TGTGCCAGCAGCATTCGGTGGGGACTAGCGGAAAACTACGAGCAGTACTTC. Translating it yields CASSIRWGLAENYEQYF.

Notes on this clone: Other DNA sequences in the same sample also yield this CDR3. This sequence joins TRBV9 and TRBJ2-7, with 7 bases identical to TRBD2. Germline CDR1 SGDLS, CDR2 YYNGEE. The CDR3 is made up of 14 amino acids. The V segment lost 1 base and the J segment 4 bases; nucleotides outside the gene matches: 5. CDR3: CASSVSLAAYEQYF. The CDR3 DNA reads as TGTGCCAGCAGCGTAAGCCTAGCGGCGTACGAGCAGTACTTC.

V gene TRBV27 combines with J gene TRBJ2-7, with 10 bases fitting TRBD1. CDR3 length equals 15 residues. Germline V gene lookup returns CDR1 MNHEY and CDR2 SMNVEV (reference sequence). Unmatched junction bases numbered 7, after V lost 1 base and J lost 7 bases. DNA of the CDR3: TGTGCCAGCAGTTTATTAGGGACAGGGGCTGGGGAGCAGTACTTC. As protein: CASSLLGTGAGEQYF.

This sequence joins TRBV13 and TRBJ2-3, with TRBD2 matching 11 bases. V dropped 4 bases and J dropped 2; count of bases not matched to a gene: 11. CDR1 PRHDT and CDR2 FYEKMQ come from the germline V gene (reference sequence). This CDR3 has 18 residues. CDR3 nucleotides: TGTGCCAGCAGCTACATATTACTAGCGGGGGACGACACAGATACGCAGTATTTT. Its protein is CASSYILLAGDDTDTQYF.

The chain recombines TRBV4-3 with TRBJ2-3; TRBD2 matches at 7 bases. The germline V gene has CDR1 LGHNA and CDR2 YSLEER. V dropped 1 base and J dropped 4; count of bases not matched to a gene: 5. The CDR3 is 15 amino acids. The chain's CDR3 is CASSQGREYADTQYF. DNA of the CDR3: TGCGCCAGCAGCCAAGGGCGGGAGTATGCAGATACGCAGTATTTT.